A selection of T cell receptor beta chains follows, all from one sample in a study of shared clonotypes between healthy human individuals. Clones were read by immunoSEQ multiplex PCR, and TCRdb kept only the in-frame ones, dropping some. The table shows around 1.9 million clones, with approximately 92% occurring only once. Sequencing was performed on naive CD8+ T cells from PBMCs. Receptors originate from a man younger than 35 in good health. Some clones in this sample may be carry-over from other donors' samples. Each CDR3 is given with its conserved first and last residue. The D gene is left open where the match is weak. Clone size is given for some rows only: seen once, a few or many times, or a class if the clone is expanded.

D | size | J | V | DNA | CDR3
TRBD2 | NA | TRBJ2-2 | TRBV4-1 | TGCGCCAGCAGCCCCTCTCTAGCGGGAGGGCCGTTGTACACCGGGGAGCTGTTTTTT | CASSPSLAGGPLYTGELFF
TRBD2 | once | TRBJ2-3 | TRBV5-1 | TGCGCCAGCAGTAGTACTAGCGGGATGACAGATACGCAGTATTTT | CASSSTSGMTDTQYF
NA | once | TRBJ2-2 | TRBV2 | TGTGCCAGAGAGTCAACAACTAAGACCAACACCGGGGAGCTGTTTTTT | CARESTTKTNTGELFF
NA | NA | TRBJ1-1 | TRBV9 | TGTGCCAGCAGCGAGCATAGCTATTTGAACACTGAAGCTTTCTTT | CASSEHSYLNTEAFF
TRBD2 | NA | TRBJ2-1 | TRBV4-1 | TGCGCCAGCAGCGGAAGATTAGCGGGAGGCGGGAATGAGCAGTTCTTC | CASSGRLAGGGNEQFF
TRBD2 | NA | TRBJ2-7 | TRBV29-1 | TGCAGCGTTGAGGGCACGCTAGCGGGGGACTCCTACGAGCAGTACTTC | CSVEGTLAGDSYEQYF
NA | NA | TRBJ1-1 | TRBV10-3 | TGTGCCATCAGTGACAGGAGTTACGTGAACACTGAAGCTTTCTTT | CAISDRSYVNTEAFF
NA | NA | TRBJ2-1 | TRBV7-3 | TGTGCCAGCAGCCCCCTTCACCGCGGCAATGAGCAGTTCTTC | CASSPLHRGNEQFF
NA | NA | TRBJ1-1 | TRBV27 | TGTGCCAGCAGTATAGCAGGGGTGGGGACTGAAGCTTTCTTT | CASSIAGVGTEAFF
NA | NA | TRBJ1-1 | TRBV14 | TGTGCCAGCAGCCCCCCGAGCTGGGTGGTGAACACTGAAGCTTTCTTT | CASSPPSWVVNTEAFF
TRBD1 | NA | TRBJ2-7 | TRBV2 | TGTGCCAGCAGAGTCCCGGGACAGGGAGACAGCTCCTACGAGCAGTACTTC | CASRVPGQGDSSYEQYF
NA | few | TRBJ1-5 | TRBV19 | TGTGCCAGTAGTATGGGGATTGTGGGTCAGCCCCAGCATTTT | CASSMGIVGQPQHF
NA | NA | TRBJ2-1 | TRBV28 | TGTGCCAGTGGTCCGGTACAGACCTACAATGAGCAGTTCTTC | CASGPVQTYNEQFF
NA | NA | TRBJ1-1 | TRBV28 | TGTGCCAGCAGTTTATTATCTGTGGCGAGGACTGAAGCTTTCTTT | CASSLLSVARTEAFF
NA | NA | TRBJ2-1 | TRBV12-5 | TGTGCTAGTGGAGGGATGAATGAGCAGTTCTTC | CASGGMNEQFF
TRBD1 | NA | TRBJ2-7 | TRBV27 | TGTGCCAGCAGTCCTGGGACAGGGAACGAGCAGTACTTC | CASSPGTGNEQYF
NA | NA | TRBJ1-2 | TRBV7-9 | TGTGCCAGCAGCTACCCCCCGGTGGAAACGGAGTATGGCTACACCTTC | CASSYPPVETEYGYTF
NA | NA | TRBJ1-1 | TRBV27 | TGTGCCAGCAGTTTAAAATCTAGTCTGAACACTGAAGCTTTCTTT | CASSLKSSLNTEAFF
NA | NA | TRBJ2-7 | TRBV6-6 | TGTGCCAGCAGGGATCGGGACTTCCCCTACGAGCAGTACTTC | CASRDRDFPYEQYF
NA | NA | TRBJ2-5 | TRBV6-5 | TGTGCCAGCGGGAGGGACAGCCTAGAGACCCAGTACTTC | CASGRDSLETQYF
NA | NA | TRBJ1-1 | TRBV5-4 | TGTGCCAGTCGGACGGGGGGCCACACTGAAGCTTTCTTT | CASRTGGHTEAFF
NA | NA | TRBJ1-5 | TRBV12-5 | TGTGCTAGTGGTTTGGGAGGCCTTAATCAGCCCCAGCATTTT | CASGLGGLNQPQHF
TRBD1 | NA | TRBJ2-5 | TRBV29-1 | TGCAGCGTCCCGACAGGGATCCAGGAGACCCAGTACTTC | CSVPTGIQETQYF
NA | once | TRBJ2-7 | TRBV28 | TGTGCCAGCTGGGACCAGGGCAGGGCCTACGAGCAGTACTTC | CASWDQGRAYEQYF
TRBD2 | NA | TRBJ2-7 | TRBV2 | TGTGCCAGCAAGACTCCGGGACTAGCTTACGAGCAGTACTTC | CASKTPGLAYEQYF
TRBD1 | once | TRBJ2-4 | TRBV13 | TGTGCCAGCAGCTTGGGGGACAGGGTTACGGACATTCAGTACTTC | CASSLGDRVTDIQYF
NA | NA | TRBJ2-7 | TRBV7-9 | TGTGCCAGCAGCTTAGCTGCGGGCTTCTACGAGCAGTACTTC | CASSLAAGFYEQYF
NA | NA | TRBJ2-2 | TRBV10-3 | TGTGCCATCAGTGAGTCGACTACCCAGAACACCGGGGAGCTGTTTTTT | CAISESTTQNTGELFF